This T cell receptor (beta chain) was recovered during a study of read filtering for tumor transcriptome and immune sequencing. On the study more broadly: About 8 patients were R-ISS I, 16 were R-ISS II, roughly 7 were R-ISS III. IR-seq gave about 4 to 10.27 million TCR reads per sample; RNA-seq gave about 80 to 1,300.

Ten or more counts support this clonotype. Its antigen is currently unknown. This library used 300 to 500 ng RNA and molecular barcoded adaptors spanning alpha/delta and beta/gamma chains. TCRdb re-called the reads with MiXCR, one entry per CDR3 protein. The table includes about 39,000 distinct CDR3 sequences, roughly an eighth detected once. The study, taken as a whole, reports: Compared with RNA-seq, IR-seq gave much higher clonotype depth and reliability.

Every patient had bone marrow sampled while the disease was active. The source is a donor over 35 with multiple myeloma. Sequencing was done on a sample of a population of CD138-negative cells sorted from bone marrow.

CDR3 in DNA: TGTGCCACCCGACTAGCGGCTTACGGGGAGCTGTTTTTT. Translating gives CATRLAAYGELFF. V is TRBV27 and J is TRBJ2-2, with 9 bases matching TRBD2. V lost 10 bases and J lost 7; bases outside the gene matches: 7. The CDR3 runs to 13 residues. Germline CDR1 and CDR2: MNHEY and SMNVEV (reference sequence).